One and the same sample provided the 2 T cell receptor beta chains below, sequenced in a study of shared clonotypes between healthy human individuals. Only CD45RO-negative cells positively selected for CCR7 counted as naive CD8 cells, so terminally differentiated effector memory CD45RA+ cells were excluded. Here immunoSEQ multiplex PCR was the method, and the copy in TCRdb shows in-frame clones only, minus some. The sample records approximately 2,200,000 clones, 90% to 95% being singletons. Material: naive CD8+ T cells from PBMCs. The origin of the receptors is a man between 18 and 29 years old in good health. Some clones in this sample may be carry-over from other donors' samples.

The V call is TRBV27, the J call TRBJ2-7; 12 positions match TRBD1. The CDR3 has 16 residues. Germline V gene lookup returns CDR1 MNHEY and CDR2 SMNVEV (reference sequence). Trimming took 5 bases from V and 7 from J; bases not matched to a gene: 12. CDR3 sequence (DNA): TGTGCCAGCAGTGTGCTACCGGGACAGGGGGCTTGGGAGCAGTACTTC. Amino acid sequence: CASSVLPGQGAWEQYF.

V usage is TRBV27 and J usage is TRBJ1-4, with D perhaps TRBD1 (5 bases). Germline CDR1 MNHEY, CDR2 SMNVEV (reference sequence). Trimming shortened V by 4 bases and J by 2 bases, and 11 bases separated the two germline ends. The length of the CDR3 is 15 residues. The CDR3 spells CASSSVRGTNEKLFF. The CDR3 DNA is TGTGCCAGCAGTTCAGTAAGGGGCACTAATGAAAAACTGTTTTTT.